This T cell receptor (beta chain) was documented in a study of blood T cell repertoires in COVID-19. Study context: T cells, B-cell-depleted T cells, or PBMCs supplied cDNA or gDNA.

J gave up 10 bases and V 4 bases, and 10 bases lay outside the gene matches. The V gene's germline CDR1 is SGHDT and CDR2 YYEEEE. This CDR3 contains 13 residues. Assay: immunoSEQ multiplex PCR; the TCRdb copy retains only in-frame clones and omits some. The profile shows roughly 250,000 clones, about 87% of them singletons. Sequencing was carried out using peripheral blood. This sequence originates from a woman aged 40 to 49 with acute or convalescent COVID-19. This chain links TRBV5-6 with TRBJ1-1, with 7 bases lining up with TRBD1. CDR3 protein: CASSQGTAGGAFF. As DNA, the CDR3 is TGTGCCAGCAGCCAGGGGACAGCGGGAGGAGCTTTCTTT.